This TCR beta chain is drawn from a study of CD8 T cells in ankylosing spondylitis. Study outcomes and limitations: As reported, disease-linked clones showed significant enrichment in matched ankylosing spondylitis synovial fluid. Some motif variants had been reported before (in reactive arthritis synovial fluid and blood). Ankylosing spondylitis blood seemed to carry a telltale TCR beta motif made of under 10 highly homologous variants.

As concerns this clonotype: Its antigen is unknown.

In germline, CDR1 is DFQATT, CDR2 SNEGSKA (reference sequence). The V end lost 6 bases, the J end lost 3 bases, and 12 bases lay between the germline ends. CDR3 length: 14 amino acids. Quantitative 5'-RACE with molecular barcodes was used to make the TCR beta libraries. TCRdb passed the 5' RACE reads through MiXCR, listing each CDR3 protein once. The sample contains 250,000 to 300,000 distinct CDR3 sequences, 20% of which appear only once. Input material: blood, either unsorted or a sorted T cell fraction (not recorded which). The chain has TRBV20-1 and TRBJ1-6, with D uncertain. The clonotype was recovered from a male donor with ankylosing spondylitis or in good health (not recorded which). CDR3 coding DNA: TGCAGTGCCCAGATGGTGGTCTATAATTCACCCCTCCACTTT. Its translation is CSAQMVVYNSPLHF.